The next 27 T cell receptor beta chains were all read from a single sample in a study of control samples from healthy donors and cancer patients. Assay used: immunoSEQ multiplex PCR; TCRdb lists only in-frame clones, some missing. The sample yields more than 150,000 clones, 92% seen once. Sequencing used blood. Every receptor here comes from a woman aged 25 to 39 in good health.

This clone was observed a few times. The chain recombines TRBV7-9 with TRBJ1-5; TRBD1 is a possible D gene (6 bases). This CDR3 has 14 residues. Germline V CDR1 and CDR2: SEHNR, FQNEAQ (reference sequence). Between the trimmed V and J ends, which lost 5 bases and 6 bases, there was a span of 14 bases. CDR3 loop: CASSLDRSGQPQHF. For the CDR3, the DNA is TGTGCCAGCAGCCTCGACAGGAGTGGTCAGCCCCAGCATTTT.

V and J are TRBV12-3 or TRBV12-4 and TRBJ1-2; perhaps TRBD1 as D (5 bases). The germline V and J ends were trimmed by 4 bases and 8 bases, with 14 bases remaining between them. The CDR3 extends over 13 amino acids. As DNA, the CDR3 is TGTGCCAGCAGTTCCCATGGGGGAGACGGCTACACCTTC. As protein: CASSSHGGDGYTF.

CDR3 DNA sequence: TGTGCCAGCAGCCACTCGGACAGGGCAACTAATGAAAAACTGTTTTTT. It is translated as CASSHSDRATNEKLFF. The chain joins TRBV3-1 (or the pseudogene TRBV3-2) to TRBJ1-4, with 8 bases aligning to TRBD1. J gave up 0 bases and V 3 bases, and 3 bases lay outside the gene matches. The CDR3 contains 16 residues. The V gene's germline CDR1 is LGHDT and CDR2 YNNKEL (reference sequence).

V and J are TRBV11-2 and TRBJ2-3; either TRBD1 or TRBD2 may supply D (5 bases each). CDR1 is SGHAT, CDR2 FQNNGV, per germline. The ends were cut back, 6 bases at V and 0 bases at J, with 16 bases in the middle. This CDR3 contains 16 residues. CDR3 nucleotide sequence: TGTGCCAGCAGGGGAACCGGGACGTCTAGCACAGATACGCAGTATTTT. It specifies CASRGTGTSSTDTQYF.

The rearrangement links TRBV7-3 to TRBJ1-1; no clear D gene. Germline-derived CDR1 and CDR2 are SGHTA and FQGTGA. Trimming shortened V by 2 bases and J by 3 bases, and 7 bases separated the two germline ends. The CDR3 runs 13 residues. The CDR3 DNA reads TGTGCCAGCAGCTTATATCCGTACACTGAAGCTTTCTTT. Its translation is CASSLYPYTEAFF.

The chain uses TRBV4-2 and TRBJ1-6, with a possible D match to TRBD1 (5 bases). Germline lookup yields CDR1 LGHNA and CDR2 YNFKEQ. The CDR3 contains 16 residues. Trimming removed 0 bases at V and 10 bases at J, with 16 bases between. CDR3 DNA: TGTGCCAGCAGCCAAGAACGGGGCCCGGGAGGGTCACCCCTCCACTTT. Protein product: CASSQERGPGGSPLHF.

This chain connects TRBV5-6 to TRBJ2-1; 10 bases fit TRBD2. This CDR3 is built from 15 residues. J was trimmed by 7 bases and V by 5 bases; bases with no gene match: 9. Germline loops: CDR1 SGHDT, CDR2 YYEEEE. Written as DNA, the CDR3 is TGTGCCAGCAGTTCTCTAGCGGGAGTTAATAATGAGCAGTTCTTC. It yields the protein CASSSLAGVNNEQFF.

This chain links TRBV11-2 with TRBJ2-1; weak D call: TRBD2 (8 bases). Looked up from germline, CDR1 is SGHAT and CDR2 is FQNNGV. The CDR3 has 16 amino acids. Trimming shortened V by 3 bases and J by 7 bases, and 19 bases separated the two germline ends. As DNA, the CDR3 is TGTGCCAGCAGCTTGGGGACAGCGGGAGAAGGAAATGAGCAGTTCTTC. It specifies CASSLGTAGEGNEQFF.

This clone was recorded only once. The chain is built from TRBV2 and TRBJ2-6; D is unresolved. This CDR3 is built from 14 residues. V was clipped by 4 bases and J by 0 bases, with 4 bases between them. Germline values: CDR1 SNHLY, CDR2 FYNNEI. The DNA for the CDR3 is TGTGCCAGCAGTGCTAGCTCTGGGGCCAACGTCCTGACTTTC. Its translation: CASSASSGANVLTF.

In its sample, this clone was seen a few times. The CDR3 DNA reads TGTGCCACTCGGAGCAGAGGCACCGGGGAGCTGTTTTTT. This translates into CATRSRGTGELFF. V and J are TRBV6-6 and TRBJ2-2; D not resolved. The CDR3 spans 13 residues. The V gene lost 10 bases and the J gene lost 4 bases, with 13 bases spanning the gap. Germline values: CDR1 MNHNY, CDR2 SVGAGI (reference sequence).

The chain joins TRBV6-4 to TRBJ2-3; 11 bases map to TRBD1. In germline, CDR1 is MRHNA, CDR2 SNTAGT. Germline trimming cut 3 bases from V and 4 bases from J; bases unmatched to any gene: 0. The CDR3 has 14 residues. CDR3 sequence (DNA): TGTGCCAGCAGTGAGGGACAGGGGGCAGATACGCAGTATTTT. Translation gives CASSEGQGADTQYF.

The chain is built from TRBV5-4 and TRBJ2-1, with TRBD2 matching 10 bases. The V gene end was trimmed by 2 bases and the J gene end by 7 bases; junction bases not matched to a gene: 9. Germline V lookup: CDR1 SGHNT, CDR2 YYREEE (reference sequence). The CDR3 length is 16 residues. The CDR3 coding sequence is TGTGCCAGCAGCTTCCAGCGGGAGGGCCTTAGAAATGAGCAGTTCTTC. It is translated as CASSFQREGLRNEQFF.

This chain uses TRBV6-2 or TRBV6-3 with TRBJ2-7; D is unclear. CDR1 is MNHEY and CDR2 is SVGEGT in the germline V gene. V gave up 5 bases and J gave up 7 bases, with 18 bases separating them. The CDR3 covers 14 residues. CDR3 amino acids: CASSPSPAPQEQYF. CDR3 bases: TGTGCCAGCAGTCCGTCGCCTGCCCCTCAGGAGCAGTACTTC.

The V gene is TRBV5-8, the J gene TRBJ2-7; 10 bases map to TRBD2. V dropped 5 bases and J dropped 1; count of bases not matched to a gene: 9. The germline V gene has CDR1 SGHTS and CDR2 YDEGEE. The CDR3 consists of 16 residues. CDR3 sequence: CASSTLGLAVSYEQYF. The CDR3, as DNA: TGTGCCAGCAGTACCCTTGGACTAGCGGTATCCTACGAGCAGTACTTC.

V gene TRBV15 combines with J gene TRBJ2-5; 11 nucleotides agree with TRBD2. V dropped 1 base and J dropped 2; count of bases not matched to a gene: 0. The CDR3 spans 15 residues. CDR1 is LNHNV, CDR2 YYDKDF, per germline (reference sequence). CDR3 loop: CATSRASGRQETQYF. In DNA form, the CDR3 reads TGTGCCACCAGCAGAGCTAGCGGGAGGCAAGAGACCCAGTACTTC.

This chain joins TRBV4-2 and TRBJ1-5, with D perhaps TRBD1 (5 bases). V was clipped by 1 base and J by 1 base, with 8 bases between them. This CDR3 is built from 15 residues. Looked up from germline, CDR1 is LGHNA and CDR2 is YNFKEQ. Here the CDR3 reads CASSQADISNQPQHF. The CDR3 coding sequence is TGTGCCAGCAGCCAAGCGGACATAAGCAATCAGCCCCAGCATTTT.

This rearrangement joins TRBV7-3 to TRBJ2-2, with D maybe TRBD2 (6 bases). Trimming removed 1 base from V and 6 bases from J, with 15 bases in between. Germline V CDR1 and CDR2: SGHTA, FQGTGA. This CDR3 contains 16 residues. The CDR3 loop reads CASSLNPAGEAGELFF. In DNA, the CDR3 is TGTGCCAGCAGCTTAAATCCCGCCGGGGAGGCCGGGGAGCTGTTTTTT.

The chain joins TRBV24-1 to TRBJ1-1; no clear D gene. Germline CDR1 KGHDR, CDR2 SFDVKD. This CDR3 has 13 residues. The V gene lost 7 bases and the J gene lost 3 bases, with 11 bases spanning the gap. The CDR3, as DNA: TGTGCCACCAGGGAGAGGATCGACACTGAAGCTTTCTTT. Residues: CATRERIDTEAFF.

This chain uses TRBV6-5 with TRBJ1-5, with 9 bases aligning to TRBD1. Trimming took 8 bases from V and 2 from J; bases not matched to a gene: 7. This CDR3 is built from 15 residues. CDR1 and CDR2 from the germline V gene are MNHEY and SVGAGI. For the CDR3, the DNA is TGTGCCAGCCCCTTTTGGGACAGGGGCAATCAGCCCCAGCATTTT. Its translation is CASPFWDRGNQPQHF.

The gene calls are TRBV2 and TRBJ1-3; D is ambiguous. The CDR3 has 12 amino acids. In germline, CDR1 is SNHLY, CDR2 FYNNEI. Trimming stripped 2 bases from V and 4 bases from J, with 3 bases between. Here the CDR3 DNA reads TGTGCCAGCAGTGAATCAGGAAACACCATATATTTT. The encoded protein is CASSESGNTIYF.

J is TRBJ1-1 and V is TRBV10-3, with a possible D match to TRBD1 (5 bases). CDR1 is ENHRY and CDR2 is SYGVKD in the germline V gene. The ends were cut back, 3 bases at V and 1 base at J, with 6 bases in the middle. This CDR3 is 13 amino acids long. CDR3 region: CAISEQENTEAFF. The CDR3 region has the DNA TGTGCCATCAGTGAACAGGAGAACACTGAAGCTTTCTTT.

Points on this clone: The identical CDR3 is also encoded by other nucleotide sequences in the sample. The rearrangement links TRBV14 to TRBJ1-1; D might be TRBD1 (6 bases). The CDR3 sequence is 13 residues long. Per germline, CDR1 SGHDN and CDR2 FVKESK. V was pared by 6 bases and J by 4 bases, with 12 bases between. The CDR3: CASSLQGGTEAFF. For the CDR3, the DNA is TGTGCCAGCAGTCTACAGGGTGGCACTGAAGCTTTCTTT.

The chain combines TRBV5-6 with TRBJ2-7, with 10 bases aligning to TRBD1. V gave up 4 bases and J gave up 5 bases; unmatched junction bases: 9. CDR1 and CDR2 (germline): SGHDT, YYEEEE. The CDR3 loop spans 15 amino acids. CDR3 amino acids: CASSPWTGGMNEQYF. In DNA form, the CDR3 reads TGTGCCAGCAGCCCGTGGACAGGGGGGATGAACGAGCAGTACTTC.

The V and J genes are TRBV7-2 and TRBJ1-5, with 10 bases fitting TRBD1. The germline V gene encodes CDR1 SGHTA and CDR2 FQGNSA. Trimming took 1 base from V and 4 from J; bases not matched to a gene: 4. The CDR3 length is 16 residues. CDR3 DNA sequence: TGTGCCAGCAGCTTAGTTGGACAGGGGGTTAATCAGCCCCAGCATTTT. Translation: CASSLVGQGVNQPQHF.

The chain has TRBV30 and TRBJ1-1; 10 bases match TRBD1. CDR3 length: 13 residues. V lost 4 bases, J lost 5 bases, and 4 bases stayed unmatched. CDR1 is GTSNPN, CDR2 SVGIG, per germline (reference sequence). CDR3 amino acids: CAWMGQGMTEAFF. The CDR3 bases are TGTGCCTGGATGGGACAGGGGATGACTGAAGCTTTCTTT.

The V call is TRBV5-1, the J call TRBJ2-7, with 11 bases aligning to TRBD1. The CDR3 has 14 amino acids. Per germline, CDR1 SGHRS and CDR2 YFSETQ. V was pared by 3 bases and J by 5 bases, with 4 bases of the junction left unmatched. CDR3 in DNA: TGCGCCAGCAGCTCGGGACAGGGGGGCGACGAGCAGTACTTC. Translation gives CASSSGQGGDEQYF.

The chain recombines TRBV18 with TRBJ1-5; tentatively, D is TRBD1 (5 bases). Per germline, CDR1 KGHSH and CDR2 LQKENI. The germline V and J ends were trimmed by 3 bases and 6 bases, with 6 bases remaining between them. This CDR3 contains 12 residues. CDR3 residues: CASSPRVQPQHF. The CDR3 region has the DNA TGTGCCAGCTCACCCAGGGTTCAGCCCCAGCATTTT.